This T cell receptor beta chain was captured in a study of neurological immune-mediated disorders. MiXCR was run by TCRdb on the 5' RACE reads, yielding one entry per CDR3 protein. This sample has more than 70,000 distinct CDR3 sequences; approximately 10% occur once, and the top ten carry about 1.8%. The CDR3 is 16 residues long. Germline CDR1 and CDR2: SGHTA and FQGNSA. V lost 1 base and J 1 base, leaving 13 bases between the germline ends. J is TRBJ1-1 and V is TRBV7-2; weak D call: TRBD1 (5 bases). This TCR derives from a middle-aged man in good health. Material: PBMCs. The CDR3 protein is CASSLVGRGENTEAFF. DNA of the CDR3: TGTGCCAGCAGCTTAGTCGGGCGGGGCGAGAACACTGAAGCTTTCTTT.